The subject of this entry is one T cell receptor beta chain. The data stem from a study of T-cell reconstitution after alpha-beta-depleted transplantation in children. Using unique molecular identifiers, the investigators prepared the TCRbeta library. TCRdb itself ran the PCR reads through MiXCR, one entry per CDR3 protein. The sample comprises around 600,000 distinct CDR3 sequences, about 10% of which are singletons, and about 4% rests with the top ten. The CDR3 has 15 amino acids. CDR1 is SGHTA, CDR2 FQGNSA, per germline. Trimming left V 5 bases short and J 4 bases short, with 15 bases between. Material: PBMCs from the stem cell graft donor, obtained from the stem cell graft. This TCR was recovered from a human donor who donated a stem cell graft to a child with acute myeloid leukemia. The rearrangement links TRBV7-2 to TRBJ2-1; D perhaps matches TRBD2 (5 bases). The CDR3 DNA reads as TGTGCCAGCAGCCCCCGGAGCGGAGAGTACAATGAGCAGTTCTTC. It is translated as CASSPRSGEYNEQFF.